The present TCR beta chain was sequenced within a study of CD8 T cells in Susac syndrome. Broader study findings: The CD4+ T cell repertoires from Susac syndrome exhibited no clonal expansion. The authors acknowledged that the study's TCR sequencing and HLA analysis involved relatively few individuals.

Random hexamers were used to reverse transcribe an amount of roughly 0.5 to 1 ug RNA. One entry per CDR3 protein, called by TCRdb with MiXCR from the immunoSEQ multiplex PCR reads. The top ten clones hold about 0.17% of a sample with 150,000 or so distinct CDR3 sequences, around 95% of them seen once. J gave up 7 bases and V 2 bases, and 13 bases lay outside the gene matches. The CDR3 consists of 16 residues. The germline V gene encodes CDR1 LGHDT and CDR2 YNNKEL (reference sequence). This clonotype was seen once. What it binds is unknown. Patients with Susac syndrome met the recently defined diagnostic criteria for definite or probable disease. While CD8+ and CD4+ T cells were isolated negatively, TEMRA cells were enriched by FACS.

The sequence was collected from a human donor with Susac syndrome. The chain carries TRBV3-1 and TRBJ1-2; 7 nucleotides match TRBD1. Sample: CD4+ T cells from PBMCs. CDR3 loop: CASSQRGTDRVSGYTF. The CDR3 bases are TGTGCCAGCAGCCAAAGGGGGACTGACAGGGTATCTGGCTACACCTTC. The full variable domain, with the rest looked up from reference TRBV3-1 and TRBJ1-2, is DTAVSQTPKYLVTQMGNDKSIKCEQNLGHDTMYWYKQDSKKFLKIMFSYNNKELIINETVPNRFSPKSPDKAHLNLHINSLELGDSAVYFCASSQRGTDRVSGYTFGSGTRLTVV.